The 17 T cell receptor beta chains below were found in one sample sequenced in a study of B cell selection in AIRE deficiency. Data came from immunoSEQ multiplex PCR; TCRdb stores just in-frame clones and leaves some out. This sample has roughly 25,000 clones; about 95% occur once, and the top ten carry roughly 0.22%. Conventional CD4 T cells were sorted as CD4+CD127+ cells. Source material: CD4+CD127+ conventional T cells sorted from PBMCs. The source of these receptors is a human donor in good health.

Comment on this clone: Germline and junction disagree at one end, which may indicate a read error. The chain couples TRBV5-3 to TRBJ2-7, with D possibly being TRBD2 (6 bases). TRBV5-3 is an open reading frame whose function is uncertain. This CDR3 has 15 amino acids. CDR3 in amino acids: CASSFRDWSSYEQYF. The CDR3, as DNA: TGTGCCAGCAGCTTCCGGGACTGGAGCTCCTACGAGCAGTACTTC.

V and J are TRBV5-1 and TRBJ2-5; D not certain. The CDR3 is made up of 15 amino acids. The germline V and J ends were trimmed by 4 bases and 0 bases, with 13 bases remaining between them. Per germline, CDR1 SGHRS and CDR2 YFSETQ. As DNA, the CDR3 is TGCGCCAGCAGCCCGACCGGGCCCGACCAAGAGACCCAGTACTTC. Encoded protein: CASSPTGPDQETQYF.

The chain employs TRBV10-3 and TRBJ1-5, with unresolved D. V dropped 0 bases and J dropped 2 bases, with 5 bases sitting between them. Germline CDR1 is ENHRY and CDR2 is SYGVKD. The CDR3 is 14 amino acids. The DNA of the CDR3 is TGTGCCATCAGTGAGTCGCAGGGCAATCAGCCCCAGCATTTT. The encoded protein is CAISESQGNQPQHF.

About this clone: This CDR3 is also generated by other DNA sequences in the sample. The chain carries TRBV6-1 and TRBJ2-2; D unresolved. Germline-derived CDR1 and CDR2 are MNHNS and SASEGT. The ends were cut back, 5 bases at V and 1 base at J, with 8 bases in the middle. The CDR3 runs 14 residues. The CDR3 is CASSNWQNTGELFF. The CDR3 coding sequence is TGTGCCAGCAGTAACTGGCAGAACACCGGGGAGCTGTTTTTT.

Worth noting for this clone: In the same sample, other DNA sequences code for this CDR3. The genes are TRBV7-6 and TRBJ1-2; 8 nucleotides line up with TRBD1. V trimming: 6 bases; J trimming: 8 bases; junction bases outside the gene matches: 11. The length of the CDR3 is 14 residues. CDR1 SGHVS and CDR2 FNYEAQ come from the germline V gene. The CDR3 bases are TGTGCCAGCAGGAGCAAGCAGGGGGCTGGGGGCTACACCTTC. It yields the protein CASRSKQGAGGYTF.

This clone was observed a single time. The chain combines TRBV2 with TRBJ1-2; D call uncertain. V was cut by 7 bases and J by 8 bases, with 14 bases left in between. Germline V CDR1 and CDR2: SNHLY, FYNNEI. CDR3 length: 12 residues. This chain's CDR3 is CASTREGGGYTF. CDR3 DNA sequence: TGTGCCAGCACGAGAGAGGGAGGGGGCTACACCTTC.

The chain joins TRBV23-1 to TRBJ1-3; perhaps TRBD1 as D (5 bases). TRBV23-1 is an open reading frame, and its role is uncertain. The V end lost 4 bases, the J end lost 7 bases, and 11 bases lay between the germline ends. CDR3 length equals 13 residues. The CDR3 is CASSRQGLNTIYF. The CDR3 nucleotides are TGCGCCAGCAGTCGGCAGGGTCTTAACACCATATATTTT.

The chain is built from TRBV7-9 and TRBJ1-3, with 8 bases identical to TRBD1. The CDR3 is 17 amino acids. V gave up 5 bases and J gave up 5 bases; unmatched junction bases: 14. The V gene's germline CDR1 is SEHNR and CDR2 FQNEAQ (reference sequence). CDR3: CASSLDPRQGQRNTIYF. In DNA form, the CDR3 reads TGTGCCAGCAGCCTAGACCCCAGACAGGGGCAGAGAAACACCATATATTTT.

This clone was detected once. This chain connects TRBV23-1 to TRBJ2-7; 9 nucleotides align to TRBD1. TRBV23-1 is known as an ORF, though its function is uncertain. J was trimmed by 4 bases and V by 3 bases; bases with no gene match: 13. This CDR3 comprises 17 residues. The CDR3 DNA reads as TGCGCCAGCAGTCAGCTGGGACAGGGAAAAGGGGGGTACGAGCAGTACTTC. It translates to CASSQLGQGKGGYEQYF.

The V and J genes are TRBV7-2 and TRBJ2-3, with TRBD1 matching over 7 bases. Germline V gives CDR1 SGHTA, CDR2 FQGNSA. The CDR3 runs to 14 residues. V dropped 2 bases and J dropped 6; count of bases not matched to a gene: 5. Written as DNA, the CDR3 is TGTGCCAGCAGCTTAAGGGGGCCTAAGGATACGCAGTATTTT. Amino acid sequence: CASSLRGPKDTQYF.

This rearrangement joins TRBV9 to TRBJ2-2; 9 bases fit TRBD2. Germline V gene sequence: CDR1 SGDLS, CDR2 YYNGEE. The CDR3 runs 20 residues. V trimming: 0 bases; J trimming: 4 bases; junction bases outside the gene matches: 16. Here the CDR3 reads CASSVEGSGRPVSSTGELFF. CDR3 coding DNA: TGTGCCAGCAGCGTAGAGGGTAGCGGGAGACCCGTTTCGAGCACCGGGGAGCTGTTTTTT. Full variable domain (rest looked up from reference TRBV9 and TRBJ2-2): DSGVTQTPKHLITATGQRVTLRCSPRSGDLSVYWYQQSLDQGLQFLIQYYNGEERAKGNILERFSAQQFPDLHSELNLSSLELGDSALYFCASSVEGSGRPVSSTGELFFGEGSRLTVL.

The V call is TRBV19, the J call TRBJ2-7; 9 bases line up with TRBD1. After removal of 3 bases from V and 2 bases from J, the junction contained 5 bases not matched to a gene. CDR1 is LNHDA and CDR2 is SQIVND in the germline V gene (reference sequence). CDR3 size: 15 residues. The CDR3 is CASSIKGQGPYEQYF. CDR3 nucleotides: TGTGCCAGTAGTATTAAGGGACAGGGTCCCTACGAGCAGTACTTC.

The V and J genes are TRBV11-3 and TRBJ2-7; 8 bases are a match to TRBD2. CDR1 and CDR2 (germline): SGHNT, YENEEA. V shed 5 bases and J 10 bases; nucleotides not matched to a gene: 10. This CDR3 comprises 13 residues. For the CDR3, the DNA is TGTGCCAGCAGCCACCCGGGGGGGCGGGACCAGTACTTC. It encodes CASSHPGGRDQYF.

The DNA of the CDR3 is TGTGCCAGCAGTGATTGGCCCAGGGGGACTGAAGCTTTCTTT. Its translation is CASSDWPRGTEAFF. The chain combines TRBV2 with TRBJ1-1; 7 positions match TRBD1. V dropped 3 bases and J dropped 5; count of bases not matched to a gene: 6. The CDR3 consists of 14 residues. The germline gives CDR1 SNHLY, CDR2 FYNNEI.

This chain connects TRBV7-2 to TRBJ2-3; maybe TRBD2 (6 bases). V shed 0 bases and J shed 5 bases, with 15 bases lying between them. The CDR3 totals 16 residues. Germline V gives CDR1 SGHTA, CDR2 FQGNSA. CDR3 DNA: TGTGCCAGCAGCTTAGCTGGGACCGGGAGTCAAGATACGCAGTATTTT. Translating it yields CASSLAGTGSQDTQYF.

The table lists this clone with a count of one. The V gene is TRBV7-9, the J gene TRBJ2-1; 7 nucleotides match TRBD2. CDR1 is SEHNR and CDR2 is FQNEAQ in the germline V gene (reference sequence). Germline trimming cut 0 bases from V and 8 bases from J; bases unmatched to any gene: 10. The CDR3 contains 16 residues. CDR3 loop: CASSLAWGGSWDEQFF. The CDR3 region has the DNA TGTGCCAGCAGCTTAGCGTGGGGCGGGAGCTGGGATGAGCAGTTCTTC.

The V and J genes are TRBV11-3 and TRBJ2-5; 7 bases fit TRBD1. Germline loops: CDR1 SGHNT, CDR2 YENEEA. Trimming removed 1 base from V and 1 base from J; junction bases left unmatched: 0. The CDR3 covers 14 residues. For the CDR3, the DNA is TGTGCCAGCAGCTTAGGACAGGGCCAAGAGACCCAGTACTTC. Encoded protein: CASSLGQGQETQYF.